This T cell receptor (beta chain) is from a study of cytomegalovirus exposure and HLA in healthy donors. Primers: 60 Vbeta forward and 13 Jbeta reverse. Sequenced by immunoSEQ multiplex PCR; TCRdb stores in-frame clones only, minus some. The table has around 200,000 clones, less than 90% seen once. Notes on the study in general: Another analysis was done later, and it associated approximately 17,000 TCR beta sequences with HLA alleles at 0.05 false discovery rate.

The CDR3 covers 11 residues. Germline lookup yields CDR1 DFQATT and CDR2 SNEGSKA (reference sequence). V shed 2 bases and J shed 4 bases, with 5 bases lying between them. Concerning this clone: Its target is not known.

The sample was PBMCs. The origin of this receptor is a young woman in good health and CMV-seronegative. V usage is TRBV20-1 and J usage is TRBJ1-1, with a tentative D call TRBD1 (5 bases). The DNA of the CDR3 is TGCAGTGCTAGACAGGGCACTGAAGCTTTCTTT. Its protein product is CSARQGTEAFF.